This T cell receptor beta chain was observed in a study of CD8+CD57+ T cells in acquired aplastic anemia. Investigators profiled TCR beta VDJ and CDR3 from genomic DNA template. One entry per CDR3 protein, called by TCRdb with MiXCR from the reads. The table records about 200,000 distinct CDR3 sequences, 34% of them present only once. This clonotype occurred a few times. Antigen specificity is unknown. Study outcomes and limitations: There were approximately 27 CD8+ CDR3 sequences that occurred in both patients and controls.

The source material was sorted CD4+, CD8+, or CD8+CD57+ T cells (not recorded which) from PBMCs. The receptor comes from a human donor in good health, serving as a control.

The CDR3 loop reads CASSYGGLTYEQYF. The CDR3 coding sequence is TGTGCCAGCAGTTACGGCGGACTCACCTACGAGCAGTACTTC. The chain has TRBV6-5 and TRBJ2-7; perhaps TRBD2 as D (5 bases). Trimming shortened V by 2 bases and J by 2 bases, and 10 bases separated the two germline ends. This CDR3 has 14 residues. Germline-derived CDR1 and CDR2 are MNHEY and SVGAGI.